Below, 28 T cell receptor beta chains from the same sample are listed, as sequenced in a study of radiotherapy plus CTLA-4 blockade in lung cancer. The protocol was immunoSEQ multiplex PCR, while the TCRdb copy is restricted to in-frame clones and leaves out a portion. This table has about 85,000 clones, about 86% appearing once. The material sequenced was peripheral blood, taken from a patient treated with radiotherapy plus ipilimumab. The receptors derive from a human donor with non-small cell lung cancer who had a partial response to radiotherapy plus ipilimumab.

The V call is TRBV6-6, the J call TRBJ1-5; TRBD1 matches at 9 bases. The ends lost 6 bases at V and 6 bases at J; junction bases unmatched: 9. This CDR3 is built from 15 residues. Germline lookup yields CDR1 MNHNY and CDR2 SVGAGI (reference sequence). In nucleotides, the CDR3 is TGTGCCAGCAGCCGCGACAGGGGGGAGATTCAGCCCCAGCATTTT. Amino acid sequence: CASSRDRGEIQPQHF.

CDR3 amino acids: CASREIATNEKLFF. CDR3 coding DNA: TGTGCCAGCAGGGAGATTGCAACTAATGAAAAACTGTTTTTT. The V call is TRBV6-5, the J call TRBJ1-4; D is unresolved. The ends were cut back, 6 bases at V and 0 bases at J, with 8 bases in the middle. Germline V gives CDR1 MNHEY, CDR2 SVGAGI. This CDR3 region has 14 residues.

J is TRBJ2-1 and V is TRBV11-2, with 7 bases that match TRBD1. Germline assignment: CDR1 SGHAT and CDR2 FQNNGV. This CDR3 is 15 amino acids long. The J segment lost 4 bases and the V segment lost 4 bases, leaving 7 bases of the junction unmatched. CDR3 nucleotide sequence: TGTGCCAGCAGCTCAACCGGGACAGCTTACAATGAGCAGTTCTTC. As protein: CASSSTGTAYNEQFF.

The chain joins TRBV27 to TRBJ1-2; 7 positions agree with TRBD1. Trimming at V came to 3 bases and at J to 4 bases, leaving 5 bases not matched to a gene. Germline CDR1 reads MNHEY; CDR2 reads SMNVEV (reference sequence). The CDR3 is made up of 14 amino acids. The CDR3 loop reads CASSLTGIGYGYTF. In DNA, the CDR3 is TGTGCCAGCAGTTTGACAGGGATCGGCTATGGCTACACCTTC.

The chain recombines TRBV18 with TRBJ1-1; 10 bases are a match to TRBD1. The germline gives CDR1 KGHSH, CDR2 LQKENI. CDR3 size: 15 residues. V gave up 3 bases and J gave up 4 bases; unmatched junction bases: 5. The CDR3: CASSPTGGASTEAFF. CDR3 nucleotides: TGTGCCAGCTCACCGACAGGGGGCGCGAGCACTGAAGCTTTCTTT.

The chain uses TRBV27 and TRBJ2-2; a weak D match, TRBD1 (6 bases). This CDR3 is built from 15 residues. Germline V CDR1 and CDR2: MNHEY, SMNVEV (reference sequence). V was trimmed by 5 bases and J by 0 bases, leaving 10 bases between them. The CDR3 coding sequence is TGTGCCAGCAGTCAACAGGGATCGAACACCGGGGAGCTGTTTTTT. Amino acid sequence: CASSQQGSNTGELFF.

The chain uses TRBV28 and TRBJ1-1; 7 bases align to TRBD1. Trimming took 6 bases from V and 8 from J; bases not matched to a gene: 9. From germline, CDR1 is MDHEN and CDR2 SYDVKM. CDR3 length: 13 residues. The CDR3 sequence: CASRLMGQPEAFF. CDR3 coding DNA: TGTGCCAGCAGATTGATGGGACAGCCCGAAGCTTTCTTT.

V usage is TRBV28 and J usage is TRBJ2-7; TRBD1 might be the D (6 bases). Per germline, CDR1 MDHEN and CDR2 SYDVKM. Trimming took off 3 bases at V and 2 bases at J, with 8 bases between the two ends. The CDR3 length is 13 residues. Written as DNA, the CDR3 is TGTGCCAGCAGTTTCACAGGGCCCTACGAGCAGTACTTC. The encoded protein is CASSFTGPYEQYF.

The chain carries TRBV19 and TRBJ2-6; the D is unclear. The germline V and J ends were trimmed by 5 bases and 0 bases, with 14 bases remaining between them. Germline V gene sequence: CDR1 LNHDA, CDR2 SQIVND (reference sequence). The CDR3 is made up of 17 amino acids. The CDR3: CASSVAVQRSGANVLTF. CDR3 coding DNA: TGTGCCAGTAGTGTTGCAGTTCAACGCTCTGGGGCCAACGTCCTGACTTTC. The full variable domain, in which reference TRBV19 and TRBJ2-6 provide the parts outside the CDR3, is DGGITQSPKYLFRKEGQNVTLSCEQNLNHDAMYWYRQDPGQGLRLIYYSQIVNDFQKGDIAEGYSVSREKKESFPLTVTSAQKNPTAFYLCASSVAVQRSGANVLTFGAGSRLTVL.

The chain employs TRBV29-1 and TRBJ2-7; TRBD1 matches at 9 bases. The CDR3 spans 16 residues. Germline lookup yields CDR1 SQVTM and CDR2 ANQGSEA. V was clipped by 0 bases and J by 3 bases; unmatched bases: 9. Here the CDR3 DNA reads TGCAGCGTTGAAGAGGGGGGTGGACAGGGGATCTACGAGCAGTACTTC. Its translation is CSVEEGGGQGIYEQYF.

This chain joins TRBV6-5 and TRBJ1-5; D possibly corresponds to TRBD1 (5 bases). V lost 5 bases, J lost 2 bases, and 10 bases lay in between. CDR1 is MNHEY, CDR2 SVGAGI, per germline. The CDR3 extends over 14 amino acids. This CDR3 reads CASSGRAGNQPQHF. The CDR3 DNA is TGTGCCAGCAGTGGCAGGGCGGGCAATCAGCCCCAGCATTTT.

This clone showed up just a few times. The chain couples TRBV5-8 to TRBJ1-3; D gene ambiguous. Trimming took off 4 bases at V and 4 bases at J, with 9 bases between the two ends. The CDR3 contains 13 residues. Germline V gene lookup returns CDR1 SGHTS and CDR2 YDEGEE. CDR3 amino acids: CASSRPGGNTIYF. In DNA form, the CDR3 reads TGTGCCAGCAGCCGACCGGGAGGAAACACCATATATTTT. Supplemented by reference TRBV5-8 and TRBJ1-3, the full variable domain reads EAGVTQSPTHLIKTRGQQATLRCSPISGHTSVYWYQQALGLGLQFLLWYDEGEERNRGNFPPRFSGRQFPNYSSELNVNALELEDSALYLCASSRPGGNTIYFGEGSWLTVV.

The chain recombines TRBV7-9 with TRBJ1-5; 9 bases match TRBD1. Germline CDR1 reads SEHNR; CDR2 reads FQNEAQ (reference sequence). This CDR3 contains 17 residues. J lost 7 bases, V lost 1 base, and 11 bases had no gene match. The CDR3 nucleotides are TGTGCCAGCAGCTTAGAGACAGGGGGTCTTTACCGCCAGCCCCAGCATTTT. Amino acids: CASSLETGGLYRQPQHF.

This clone was seen only a few times. The chain carries TRBV28 and TRBJ1-2; the D is unclear. CDR1 is MDHEN, CDR2 SYDVKM, per germline. The CDR3 is 15 amino acids. V lost 6 bases, J lost 1 base, and 15 bases lay in between. The CDR3 loop reads CASSPTRRSNYGYTF. The CDR3 nucleotides are TGTGCCAGCAGCCCCACGAGGAGGAGTAACTATGGCTACACCTTC.

This clone showed up just a few times. This sequence joins TRBV19 and TRBJ2-7; 10 bases are shared with TRBD2. This CDR3 region has 18 residues. Germline lookup yields CDR1 LNHDA and CDR2 SQIVND (reference sequence). V lost 8 bases to trimming and J lost 1 base; unmatched junction nucleotides: 17. In DNA form, the CDR3 reads TGTGCCAGTCTCACTAGCGGGAAAAGGGTAAGAGGGTCCTACGAGCAGTACGTC. It codes for CASLTSGKRVRGSYEQYV.

The rearrangement joins TRBV4-2 to TRBJ2-1; D call uncertain. Germline assignment: CDR1 LGHNA and CDR2 YNFKEQ. Trimming took 0 bases from V and 7 from J, leaving 7 bases between them. This CDR3 has 13 residues. CDR3 nucleotides: TGTGCCAGCAGCCAAGAGGAGCGTAATGAGCAGTTCTTC. This translates into CASSQEERNEQFF.

The chain recombines TRBV6-5 with TRBJ1-6; D ambiguous. Germline assignment: CDR1 MNHEY and CDR2 SVGAGI. The ends were cut back, 1 base at V and 10 bases at J, with 14 bases in the middle. The CDR3 runs to 15 residues. CDR3 in amino acids: CASSYLAGAGSPLHF. In DNA, the CDR3 is TGTGCCAGCAGTTACTTGGCAGGTGCGGGCTCACCCCTCCACTTT.

This clone counts as medium-sized. The chain links TRBV28 to TRBJ1-2; D may be TRBD1 (6 bases). V dropped 1 base and J dropped 8 bases, with 17 bases sitting between them. The CDR3 extends over 15 amino acids. Germline CDR1 MDHEN, CDR2 SYDVKM. CDR3 DNA: TGTGCCAGCAGTTTATTTTTGACGGGACAAGGGGGCTACACCTTC. Translated, it gives CASSLFLTGQGGYTF.

This chain uses TRBV5-1 with TRBJ2-7, with 9 bases matching TRBD2. With 4 bases clipped from V and 2 bases from J, the junction kept 13 bases outside the gene matches. In germline, CDR1 is SGHRS, CDR2 YFSETQ. This CDR3 is built from 17 residues. This chain's CDR3 is CASSLGTSTEFTYEQYF. CDR3 sequence (DNA): TGCGCCAGCAGCCTAGGGACTAGCACTGAATTTACCTACGAGCAGTACTTC.

This clone was seen more than once but under ten times. The V gene is TRBV19, the J gene TRBJ1-1, with 9 positions matching TRBD1. This CDR3 region has 13 residues. V dropped 9 bases and J dropped 1; count of bases not matched to a gene: 3. Germline loops: CDR1 LNHDA, CDR2 SQIVND (reference sequence). CDR3 loop: CASRTGENTEAFF. CDR3 in DNA: TGTGCCAGCAGGACAGGGGAGAACACTGAAGCTTTCTTT.

The CDR3 spells CASSLSGQGRTEAFF. The CDR3 nucleotides read TGTGCCAGCAGCTTATCCGGACAGGGCCGGACTGAAGCTTTCTTT. The rearrangement joins TRBV7-9 to TRBJ1-1; 8 bases are shared with TRBD1. The V gene's germline CDR1 is SEHNR and CDR2 FQNEAQ (reference sequence). The CDR3 has 15 residues. The J segment lost 5 bases and the V segment lost 2 bases, leaving 7 bases of the junction unmatched.

The chain carries TRBV18 and TRBJ2-1; 10 bases match TRBD2. This CDR3 comprises 15 residues. CDR1 and CDR2 (germline): KGHSH, LQKENI. The V and J ends lost 5 bases and 4 bases, in that order; junction bases with no gene match: 5. The CDR3 protein is CASSSLAGEYNEQFF. CDR3 coding DNA: TGTGCCAGCTCATCTCTAGCGGGAGAGTACAATGAGCAGTTCTTC.

The V call is TRBV7-9, the J call TRBJ2-1; no clear D gene. CDR3 length: 12 residues. Germline values: CDR1 SEHNR, CDR2 FQNEAQ (reference sequence). V dropped 1 base and J dropped 7 bases, with 5 bases sitting between them. This CDR3 reads CASSLDGNEQFF. Here the CDR3 DNA reads TGTGCCAGCAGCTTAGACGGGAATGAGCAGTTCTTC.

This clone was detected only once. This chain uses TRBV5-4 with TRBJ1-2; D may be TRBD1 (5 bases). The germline gives CDR1 SGHNT, CDR2 YYREEE (reference sequence). V was trimmed by 3 bases and J by 10 bases, leaving 19 bases between them. This CDR3 has 14 amino acids. CDR3 sequence: CASSWAGRSADYTF. CDR3 coding DNA: TGTGCCAGCAGCTGGGCGGGACGGTCAGCTGACTACACCTTC.

The V call is TRBV5-1, the J call TRBJ1-2; D is perhaps TRBD1 (6 bases). CDR1 SGHRS and CDR2 YFSETQ come from the germline V gene. The V and J ends lost 0 bases and 2 bases respectively, with 11 bases between them. There are 15 residues in the CDR3. Written as DNA, the CDR3 is TGCGCCAGCAGCTTGGTCCAGGGGTGGAACTATGGCTACACCTTC. It encodes CASSLVQGWNYGYTF.

This clone was picked up a small number of times. This chain links TRBV5-1 with TRBJ1-2; 7 bases fit TRBD1. Germline V lookup: CDR1 SGHRS, CDR2 YFSETQ. The junction had 6 bases not matched to a gene; V was cut back by 2 bases and J by 8 bases. The CDR3 totals 13 residues. This CDR3 reads CASSFDRAQGYTF. CDR3 coding DNA: TGCGCCAGCAGCTTTGACAGGGCGCAAGGCTACACCTTC.

The chain employs TRBV7-2 and TRBJ2-3; TRBD2 matches at 8 bases. V was clipped by 1 base and J by 3 bases; unmatched bases: 9. CDR1 SGHTA and CDR2 FQGNSA come from the germline V gene. This CDR3 contains 17 residues. CDR3 in DNA: TGTGCCAGCAGCTTAGTGGCAAGGACTAGCTCGACAGATACGCAGTATTTT. It codes for CASSLVARTSSTDTQYF.

This clone was observed once. V is TRBV18 and J is TRBJ2-5; D might be TRBD2 (6 bases). The V and J ends lost 3 bases and 5 bases respectively, with 22 bases between them. The CDR3 extends over 17 amino acids. The germline V gene has CDR1 KGHSH and CDR2 LQKENI. CDR3 sequence: CASSPLSGLPTPETQYF. As DNA, the CDR3 is TGTGCCAGCTCACCTTTAAGCGGGCTCCCAACCCCGGAGACCCAGTACTTC.